The 9 T cell receptor beta chains below all came from one sample that was sequenced in a study of blood T cells in healthy people across ages (dated by TCRdb to 2014 to 2015). Libraries were made using 5' RACE. TCRdb lists the instrument as Illumina HiSeq 2500. A second roughly 6 to 12 cycle PCR used a sample-barcoded 5' primer and a J-beta primer mix. TCRdb's own reprocessing of the public reads used fastp at Q25 and MiXCR and kept productive beta chains. Rows matching on CDR3 protein sequence are summarized as one entry with the most common DNA and genes. The sample data list about 1.6 million distinct CDR3 sequences, and roughly 32% of these were observed just once. The ten top clones hold around 11% of the sample. The sequenced sample consisted of blood. The receptors were sampled from a woman in her twenties or thirties in good health.

The chain joins TRBV7-6 to TRBJ2-5; a possible D gene is TRBD1 (5 bases). The germline V gene encodes CDR1 SGHVS and CDR2 FNYEAQ. Trimming removed 4 bases at V and 4 bases at J, with 13 bases between. CDR3 length equals 14 residues. The CDR3 DNA reads as TGTGCCAGCAGCTCCTCGTGGGGCTCAGAGACCCAGTACTTC. Translating it yields CASSSSWGSETQYF.

The chain uses TRBV7-6 and TRBJ2-7; 7 bases line up with TRBD1. CDR1 and CDR2 from the germline V gene are SGHVS and FNYEAQ. V shed 5 bases, J shed 4 bases, and the junction held 11 bases outside the gene matches. The CDR3 is 15 amino acids. Here the CDR3 reads CASSAQPGQLYEQYF. Written as DNA, the CDR3 is TGTGCCAGCAGCGCCCAACCGGGACAGCTTTACGAGCAGTACTTC.

This chain links TRBV12-3 or TRBV12-4 with TRBJ1-2; D might be TRBD1 (6 bases). The CDR3 totals 12 residues. V lost 7 bases to trimming and J lost 12 bases, with 18 bases between them. CDR3 nucleotides: TGTGCCAGCACCGAGGGGGAAAAAGGCCACACCTTC. Protein sequence: CASTEGEKGHTF.

V and J are TRBV7-2 and TRBJ2-5; 7 positions agree with TRBD2. Germline loops: CDR1 SGHTA, CDR2 FQGNSA. Losses at the gene ends were 3 bases for V and 7 bases for J; bases not matched to a gene: 5. The CDR3 totals 13 residues. The CDR3 protein is CASSLGGTWTQYF. The DNA of the CDR3 is TGTGCCAGCAGCTTGGGGGGGACTTGGACCCAGTACTTC.

This clonotype has more than one count but fewer than ten. The chain uses TRBV20-1 and TRBJ2-7, with TRBD1 matching over 9 bases. The CDR3 consists of 12 residues. Trimming cost V 5 bases and J 4 bases; bases outside gene matches: 3. Germline CDR1 reads DFQATT; CDR2 reads SNEGSKA (reference sequence). The CDR3 DNA follows: TGCAGTGCTTTAGACAGGGGGTACGAGCAGTACTTC. Translated: CSALDRGYEQYF.

This clonotype was detected only a few times. The rearrangement links TRBV5-5 to TRBJ2-7; either TRBD1 or TRBD2 may fit D (6 bases each). The CDR3 is 17 residues long. Germline V lookup: CDR1 SGHKS, CDR2 YYEKEE (reference sequence). V was cut by 3 bases and J by 0 bases, with 19 bases left in between. The CDR3 spells CASSWVSSGASSYEQYF. In DNA, the CDR3 is TGTGCCAGCAGCTGGGTGTCGTCGGGGGCGAGCTCCTACGAGCAGTACTTC.

The J gene is TRBJ2-7, the V gene TRBV7-8; D is possibly TRBD1 or TRBD2 (5 bases each). The V end lost 4 bases, the J end lost 3 bases, and 16 bases lay between the germline ends. Germline loops: CDR1 SGHVS, CDR2 FQNEAQ. The CDR3 is made up of 15 amino acids. This CDR3 reads CASSWGRDGRYEQYF. CDR3 DNA sequence: TGTGCCAGCAGCTGGGGCCGGGACGGGCGCTACGAGCAGTACTTC.

In regard to this clonotype: It may be a read error: a sequence one base away is much more abundant. The chain employs TRBV4-1 and TRBJ2-5; D is uncertain. CDR1 is MGHRA, CDR2 YSYEKL, per germline. This CDR3 is 14 amino acids long. The CDR3 sequence is CANSLDHRSSEQYF. The CDR3 nucleotides are TGCGCCAACAGCCTGGACCACCGGTCTTCGGAGCAGTACTTC.

The chain links TRBV20-1 to TRBJ1-5; D gene uncertain. The CDR3 extends over 15 amino acids. The germline CDR1 and CDR2 sequences are DFQATT and SNEGSKA (reference sequence). Trimming cost V 6 bases and J 0 bases, with 15 bases left between them. The CDR3 bases are TGCAGTGCATCGGCCCCTGGCATTAGCAATCAGCCCCAGCATTTT. This sequence encodes CSASAPGISNQPQHF.